Below, one TCR beta chain is given with its context. The record originates from a study of cytotoxic CD8 clonotypes in ibrutinib-treated CLL. The table came from immunoSEQ multiplex PCR; TCRdb's copy has only in-frame clones and leaves some out. The data show approximately 280,000 clones, with approximately 76% seen just once and roughly 6% held by the top ten. CDR3 size: 14 residues. V shed 2 bases and J shed 9 bases, with 14 bases lying between them. From germline, CDR1 is MNHNS and CDR2 SASEGT. The specimen was PBMCs, collected at disease progression, from a patient treated with ibrutinib. The chain couples TRBV6-1 to TRBJ1-5, with D perhaps matching TRBD1 (5 bases). The sequence was collected from a human donor with chronic lymphocytic leukemia. The CDR3 DNA reads TGTGCCAGCAGTGAATTATGGTTGAGGGGGCCCCAGCATTTT. Its translation: CASSELWLRGPQHF.